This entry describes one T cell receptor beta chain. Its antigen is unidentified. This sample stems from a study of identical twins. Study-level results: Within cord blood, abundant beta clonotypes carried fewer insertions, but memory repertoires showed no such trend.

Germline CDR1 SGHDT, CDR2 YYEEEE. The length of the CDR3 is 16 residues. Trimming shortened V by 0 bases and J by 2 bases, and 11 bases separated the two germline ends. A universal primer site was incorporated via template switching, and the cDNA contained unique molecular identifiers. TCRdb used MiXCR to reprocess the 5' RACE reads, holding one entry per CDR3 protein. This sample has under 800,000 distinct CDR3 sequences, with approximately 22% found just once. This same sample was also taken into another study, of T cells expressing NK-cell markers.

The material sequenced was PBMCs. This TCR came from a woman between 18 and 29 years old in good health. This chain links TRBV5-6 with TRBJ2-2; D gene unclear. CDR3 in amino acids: CASSLAVQPNTGELFF. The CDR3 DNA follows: TGTGCCAGCAGCTTGGCGGTCCAGCCTAACACCGGGGAGCTGTTTTTT.